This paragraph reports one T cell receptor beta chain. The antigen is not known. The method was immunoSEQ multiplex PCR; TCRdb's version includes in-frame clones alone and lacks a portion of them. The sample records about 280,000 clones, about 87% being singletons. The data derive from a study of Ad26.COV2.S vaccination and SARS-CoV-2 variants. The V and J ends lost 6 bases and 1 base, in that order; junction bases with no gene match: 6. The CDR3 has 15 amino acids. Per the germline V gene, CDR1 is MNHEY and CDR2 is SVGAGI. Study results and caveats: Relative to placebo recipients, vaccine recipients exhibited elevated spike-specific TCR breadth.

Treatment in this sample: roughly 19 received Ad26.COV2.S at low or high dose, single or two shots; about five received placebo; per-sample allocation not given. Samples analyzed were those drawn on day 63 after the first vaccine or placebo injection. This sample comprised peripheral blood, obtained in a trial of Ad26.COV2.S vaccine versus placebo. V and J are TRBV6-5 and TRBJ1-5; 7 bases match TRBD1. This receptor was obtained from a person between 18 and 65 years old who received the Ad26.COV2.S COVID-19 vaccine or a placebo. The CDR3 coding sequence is TGTGCCAGCAGAGTTGACAGGGTAAGCAATCAGCCCCAGCATTTT. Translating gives CASRVDRVSNQPQHF.